This T cell receptor (beta chain) was profiled in a study of blood T cell repertoires in COVID-19. The wider study: Whether acute or convalescent, the COVID-19 samples came from the United States, Italy and Spain.

The study counted Cohort 3 donors as recovered given two negative PCRs, clearance, or symptom resolution. Some clones are missing from TCRdb's copy, which holds only in-frame ones; the method was immunoSEQ multiplex PCR. The table records roughly 200,000 clones, just under 90% of them present only once. This CDR3 is 15 amino acids long. Germline V gene sequence: CDR1 SGHDN, CDR2 FVKESK. Trimming at V came to 4 bases and at J to 5 bases, leaving 7 bases not matched to a gene. Sequencing input: PBMCs or T cells enriched from blood (not recorded which). The chain uses TRBV14 and TRBJ2-2, with 7 nucleotides matching TRBD1. The TCR comes from a man aged 25-40 years who had recovered from COVID-19. CDR3 nucleotide sequence: TGTGCCAGCAGCCTTCAGGGGGTCGGAACCGGGGAGCTGTTTTTT. Protein product: CASSLQGVGTGELFF.